This T cell receptor beta chain derives from a study of cytomegalovirus exposure and HLA in healthy donors. This CDR3 is built from 14 residues. V was shortened by 6 bases and J by 3 bases, with 11 bases between the two germline ends. Germline CDR1 MNHEY, CDR2 SVGAGI. Clones were read by immunoSEQ multiplex PCR, and TCRdb kept only the in-frame ones, dropping some. This sample carries some 150,000 clones, about 88% of them seen once, and the ten largest clones take about 3%. The chain uses TRBV6-5 and TRBJ2-2; possibly TRBD1 for D (6 bases). This receptor was taken from a man aged 18 to 29 in good health and CMV-seronegative. The specimen sequenced was PBMCs. CDR3 in amino acids: CASRAGTHTGELFF. Here the CDR3 DNA reads TGTGCCAGCAGGGCCGGGACACACACCGGGGAGCTGTTTTTT.